A selection of T cell receptor beta chains follows, all from one sample in a study of technical replicates of blood from a few donors. The table came from immunoSEQ multiplex PCR; TCRdb's copy has only in-frame clones and leaves some out. The data contain approximately 79,000 clones, approximately 95% of them seen just once; the ten biggest clones take up 0.2% to 0.3%. Sequences were obtained from T cells isolated from PBMCs. These receptors were taken from a human donor in good health. Each CDR3 is given with its conserved first and last residue. D genes are given only for firm matches. Not every row has a clone size; where given, it reads once, few, many or a size class.

size | J | D | V | CDR3 | DNA
- | TRBJ1-6 | - | TRBV7-9 | CASSLGGGRASPLHF | TGTGCCAGCAGCCTGGGAGGGGGACGGGCTTCACCCCTCCACTTT
- | TRBJ2-2 | TRBD1 | TRBV5-1 | CASSWTGDTGELFF | TGCGCCAGCAGCTGGACAGGGGACACCGGGGAGCTGTTTTTT
- | TRBJ2-1 | - | TRBV25-1 | CASTRGNEQFF | TGTGCCAGCACCCGGGGAAATGAGCAGTTCTTC
- | TRBJ1-1 | TRBD1 | TRBV28 | CASRQDRVRRNTEAFF | TGTGCCAGCAGGCAGGACAGGGTTCGGCGGAACACTGAAGCTTTCTTT
- | TRBJ1-4 | - | TRBV5-1 | CASSRGGSANEKLFF | TGCGCCAGCAGCCGGGGGGGTTCTGCTAATGAAAAACTGTTTTTT
- | TRBJ2-7 | - | TRBV30 | CAWSVPGTLTYEQYF | TGTGCCTGGAGTGTACCTGGGACTCTCACCTACGAGCAGTACTTC
- | TRBJ1-5 | - | TRBV9 | CASSVAPEGGPQHF | TGTGCCAGCAGCGTAGCTCCAGAGGGAGGGCCCCAGCATTTT
few | TRBJ2-7 | - | TRBV27 | CASTPSEIGEQYF | TGTGCCAGCACCCCTAGCGAGATCGGCGAGCAGTACTTC
- | TRBJ1-2 | - | TRBV6-6 | CASGARNYGYTF | TGTGCCAGCGGGGCAAGAAACTATGGCTACACCTTC
once | TRBJ1-2 | - | TRBV9 | CASSVVPGSYGYTF | TGTGCCAGCAGCGTAGTACCGGGGTCATATGGCTACACCTTC
once | TRBJ1-2 | - | TRBV6-5 | CASSQRVGYGYTF | TGTGCCAGCAGTCAGAGGGTGGGCTATGGCTACACCTTC
- | TRBJ2-7 | - | TRBV5-4 | CASSLVGGISSYEQYF | TGTGCCAGCAGCTTGGTTGGGGGGATTTCCTCCTACGAGCAGTACTTC
- | TRBJ1-4 | - | TRBV11-1 | CASSLIRDEKLFF | TGTGCCAGCAGCTTAATCAGGGATGAAAAACTGTTTTTT
- | TRBJ2-3 | - | TRBV29-1 | CSVEPSTDTQYF | TGCAGCGTTGAACCTAGCACAGATACGCAGTATTTT
- | TRBJ2-7 | - | TRBV27 | CASSPLLPIPSSYEQYF | TGTGCCAGCAGTCCCCTTCTTCCGATTCCCAGCTCCTACGAGCAGTACTTC
- | TRBJ1-2 | - | TRBV5-1 | CASSLGAGEDGYTF | TGCGCCAGCAGCTTGGGGGCGGGTGAGGATGGCTACACCTTC
- | TRBJ2-3 | - | TRBV6-6 | CASSLAGTISTDTQYF | TGTGCCAGCAGTCTCGCCGGGACAATAAGCACAGATACGCAGTATTTT
- | TRBJ2-4 | - | TRBV11-3 | CASSLIGAKNIQYF | TGTGCCAGCAGCTTAATCGGAGCCAAAAACATTCAGTACTTC
once | TRBJ2-7 | TRBD1 | TRBV18 | CASSPIPGQTYEQYF | TGTGCCAGCTCACCAATTCCGGGACAGACCTACGAGCAGTACTTC
- | TRBJ2-3 | TRBD2 | TRBV10-1 | CASSESRSSGRAADTQYF | TGCGCCAGCAGTGAGTCGAGGTCCAGCGGGAGGGCCGCGGATACGCAGTATTTT
- | TRBJ2-6 | TRBD2 | TRBV11-3 | CASSLGLTSGGPLTF | TGTGCCAGCAGCTTAGGTTTGACTAGCGGGGGGCCCCTGACTTTC
- | TRBJ1-2 | - | TRBV30 | CAWSTPTGPYGYTF | TGTGCCTGGAGTACTCCGACAGGACCCTATGGCTACACCTTC
- | TRBJ2-3 | - | TRBV25-1 | CASSGSREGLDTQYF | TGTGCCAGCAGTGGGAGCCGGGAAGGTCTAGATACGCAGTATTTT
- | TRBJ1-2 | - | TRBV4-1 | CASSQDPRGIEGYTF | TGCGCCAGCAGCCAAGACCCCAGGGGCATCGAGGGCTACACCTTC
once | TRBJ1-5 | - | TRBV2 | CASSEQGPHQPQHF | TGTGCCAGCAGTGAACAGGGGCCCCATCAGCCCCAGCATTTT
- | TRBJ1-1 | - | TRBV28 | CASSLPSPRNPDMNTEAFF | TGTGCCAGCAGTTTACCGAGTCCCCGGAACCCAGACATGAACACTGAAGCTTTCTTT
- | TRBJ2-1 | TRBD1 | TRBV2 | CASSKGTGNNNEQFF | TGTGCCAGCAGTAAAGGGACAGGGAATAACAATGAGCAGTTCTTC
few | TRBJ2-7 | TRBD2 | TRBV5-1 | CASNPGLAEYEQYF | TGCGCCAGCAACCCGGGACTAGCGGAGTACGAGCAGTACTTC
- | TRBJ1-5 | - | TRBV2 | CASSVQGIPDQPQHF | TGTGCCAGCAGTGTACAGGGCATTCCAGATCAGCCCCAGCATTTT
- | TRBJ1-1 | - | TRBV14 | CASSQGGANTEAFF | TGTGCCAGCAGCCAAGGGGGCGCTAACACTGAAGCTTTCTTT
- | TRBJ2-1 | - | TRBV29-1 | CSVDRDSDNEQFF | TGCAGCGTTGATAGGGACTCTGACAATGAGCAGTTCTTC
- | TRBJ1-2 | - | TRBV5-1 | CASSWGWGDGYTF | TGCGCCAGCAGCTGGGGCTGGGGTGATGGCTACACCTTC